The T cell receptor (beta chain) described here comes from a study of cytomegalovirus exposure and HLA in healthy donors. In its sample, this clone was seen a few times. Germline loops: CDR1 MNHNS, CDR2 SASEGT. V was cut by 2 bases and J by 7 bases, with 10 bases left in between. The CDR3 totals 13 residues. PCR used 60 Vbeta primers and 13 Jbeta primers. Only in-frame clones appear in the TCRdb table, and some are missing; sequencing was by immunoSEQ multiplex PCR. Here the sample spans under 200,000 clones, roughly 80% being singletons. This TCR was recovered from a young woman in good health and CMV-seronegative. Sequencing was done on a sample of PBMCs. V and J are TRBV6-1 and TRBJ2-3; D not certain. In nucleotides, the CDR3 is TGTGCCAGCAGTGAATCACATTATAATACGCAGTATTTT. Residues: CASSESHYNTQYF.